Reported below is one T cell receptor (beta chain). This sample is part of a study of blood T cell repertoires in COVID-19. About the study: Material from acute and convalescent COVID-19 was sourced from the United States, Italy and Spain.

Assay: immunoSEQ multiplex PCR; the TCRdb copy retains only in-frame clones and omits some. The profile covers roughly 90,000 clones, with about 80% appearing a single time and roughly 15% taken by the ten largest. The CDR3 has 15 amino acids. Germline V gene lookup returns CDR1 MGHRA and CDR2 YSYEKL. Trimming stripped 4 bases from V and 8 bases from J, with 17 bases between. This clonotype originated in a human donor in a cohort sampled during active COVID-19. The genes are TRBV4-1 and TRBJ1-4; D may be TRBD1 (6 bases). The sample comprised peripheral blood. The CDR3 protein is CASSPGQSMMEKLFF. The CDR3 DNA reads TGCGCCAGCAGCCCCGGACAGTCTATGATGGAAAAACTGTTTTTT.